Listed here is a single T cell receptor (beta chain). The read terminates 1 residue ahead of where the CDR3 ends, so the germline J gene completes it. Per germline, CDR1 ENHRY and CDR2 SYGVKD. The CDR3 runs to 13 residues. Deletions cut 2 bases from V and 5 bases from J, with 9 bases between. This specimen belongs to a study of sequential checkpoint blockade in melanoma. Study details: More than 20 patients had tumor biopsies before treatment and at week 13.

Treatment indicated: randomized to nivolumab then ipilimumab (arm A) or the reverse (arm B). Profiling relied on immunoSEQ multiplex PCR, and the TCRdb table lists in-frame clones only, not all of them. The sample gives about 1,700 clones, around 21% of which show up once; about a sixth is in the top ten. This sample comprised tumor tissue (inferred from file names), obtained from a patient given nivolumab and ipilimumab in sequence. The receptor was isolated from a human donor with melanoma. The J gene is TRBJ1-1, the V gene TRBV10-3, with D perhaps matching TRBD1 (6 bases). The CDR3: CAISESQGTEAFF. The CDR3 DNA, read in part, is TGTGCCATCAGTGAGAGTCAGGGGACTGAAGCTTTC.